These 17 T cell receptor beta chains share one sample of origin, sequenced in a study of T cells expressing NK-cell markers. TCRdb re-called the 5' RACE reads and catalogs CDR3 proteins one per entry, DNA excluded. The sample table sets out 400,000 or so distinct CDR3 sequences. Sequencing was performed on blood T cells: a sorted CD56 or NKG2C T cell subset, CD4+ or CD8+ T cells, or bulk PBMC T cells (not recorded which). Receptors originate from a woman in her forties or fifties in good health.

V and J are TRBV7-9 and TRBJ2-1. The CDR3 runs to 13 residues. CDR1 and CDR2 from the germline V gene are SEHNR and FQNEAQ (reference sequence). CDR3 in amino acids: CASSQYGLDEQFF.

This chain uses TRBV27 with TRBJ1-1; there is no DNA to check the TCRdb D call of TRBD1. Germline CDR1 is MNHEY and CDR2 is SMNVEV (reference sequence). The CDR3 length is 16 residues. The CDR3 reads CASSLGGGRVLTEAFF.

V and J are TRBV7-6 and TRBJ2-7; with no DNA, the TCRdb D assignment of TRBD2 cannot be verified. The CDR3 has 14 residues. Germline-derived CDR1 and CDR2 are SGHVS and FNYEAQ. This CDR3 reads CASTPIEGSAEQYF.

The rearrangement joins TRBV4-2 to TRBJ2-1; TCRdb reports TRBD2, a call that lacks DNA to check it against. The CDR3 covers 16 residues. Germline lookup yields CDR1 LGHNA and CDR2 YNFKEQ. The chain's CDR3 is CASSQDSVLAGMGRFF.

This chain links TRBV20-1 with TRBJ1-1; TCRdb calls TRBD1, which cannot be checked without DNA. The CDR3 contains 14 residues. Germline V gene sequence: CDR1 DFQATT, CDR2 SNEGSKA (reference sequence). The CDR3 region is CSARGHRDITEAFF.

CDR3 loop: CASMARGSSDTQYF. The rearrangement joins TRBV6-6 to TRBJ2-3; there is no DNA to check the TCRdb D call of TRBD2. The CDR3 extends over 14 amino acids. Germline loops: CDR1 MNHNY, CDR2 SVGAGI (reference sequence).

The chain employs TRBV25-1 and TRBJ2-5; there is no DNA to check the TCRdb D call of TRBD1. The CDR3 spans 18 residues. Looked up from germline, CDR1 is MGHDK and CDR2 is SYGVNS. The CDR3 sequence: CASSERLGTGGTAGTQYF.

The chain carries TRBV7-2 and TRBJ1-4; the D call from TCRdb, TRBD1, cannot be confirmed without DNA. Germline V gene data show CDR1 as SGHTA and CDR2 as FQGNSA. CDR3 size: 16 residues. CDR3 protein: CASSPAGTATNEKLFF.

V gene TRBV20-1 combines with J gene TRBJ2-5; the TCRdb call, TRBD1, lacks DNA for checking. Germline V CDR1 and CDR2: DFQATT, SNEGSKA (reference sequence). The CDR3 consists of 15 residues. CDR3 protein: CSATPNQRGGETQYF.

The chain uses TRBV12-3 or TRBV12-4 and TRBJ2-5; the TCRdb call, TRBD2, lacks DNA for checking. The length of the CDR3 is 16 residues. CDR3: CASSPGFSGRRETQYF.

CDR3 region: CATSFKGDTQYF. The chain has TRBV24-1 and TRBJ2-3; TCRdb indicates TRBD1, and absent DNA this call remains unverified. This CDR3 comprises 12 residues. Germline V lookup: CDR1 KGHDR, CDR2 SFDVKD.

The chain links TRBV10-3 to TRBJ2-2. The CDR3 spans 13 residues. Germline V lookup: CDR1 ENHRY, CDR2 SYGVKD. CDR3 region: CAINTVNTGELFF.

This chain links TRBV24-1 with TRBJ2-2; TCRdb's D call of TRBD1 is untestable without DNA. The germline CDR1 and CDR2 sequences are KGHDR and SFDVKD. The CDR3 has 13 amino acids. The CDR3 here is CAAGQTNTGELFF.

V and J are TRBV30 and TRBJ2-5; checking the TCRdb D call of TRBD1 is not possible without DNA. CDR1 and CDR2 from the germline V gene are GTSNPN and SVGIG (reference sequence). This CDR3 has 15 residues. CDR3 residues: CAWSVLPPGEETQYF.

This rearrangement joins TRBV20-1 to TRBJ2-3; TCRdb proposes TRBD1, but this gene call is untestable without DNA. From germline, CDR1 is DFQATT and CDR2 SNEGSKA (reference sequence). CDR3 length: 12 residues. CDR3 protein: CSAPGSTDTQYF.

The genes are TRBV20-1 and TRBJ2-7. The germline V gene encodes CDR1 DFQATT and CDR2 SNEGSKA (reference sequence). This CDR3 is 16 amino acids long. The CDR3 reads CSAAWTVAGVTDEQYF.

The rearrangement links TRBV29-1 to TRBJ2-2; TCRdb's D call of TRBD1 is untestable without DNA. The CDR3 consists of 14 residues. CDR1 is SQVTM and CDR2 is ANQGSEA in the germline V gene. The CDR3 loop is CSVELEQGPGELFF.